This entry lists 10 T cell receptor beta chains sequenced from one sample in a study of cytomegalovirus exposure and HLA in healthy donors. Profiled with immunoSEQ multiplex PCR; TCRdb holds only in-frame clones, not every one. The sample records 200,000 or so clones, roughly 88% being singletons. Specimen: PBMCs. These receptors were collected from a woman in her thirties in good health and CMV-seropositive.

The chain couples TRBV7-3 to TRBJ1-1; a possible D gene is TRBD1 (5 bases). The CDR3 covers 13 residues. Germline V CDR1 and CDR2: SGHTA, FQGTGA. V was clipped by 5 bases and J by 4 bases, with 11 bases between them. CDR3 DNA sequence: TGTGCCAGCAGCCCCCACGGGGGCACTGAAGCTTTCTTT. Protein sequence: CASSPHGGTEAFF.

The J gene is TRBJ2-2, the V gene TRBV19; no clear D gene. This CDR3 spans 14 amino acids. Trimming pared 3 bases from V and 6 bases from J, leaving 11 bases between. CDR1 is LNHDA, CDR2 SQIVND, per germline (reference sequence). CDR3 sequence: CASSIGVPAGELFF. The CDR3 DNA reads TGTGCCAGTAGTATCGGAGTACCGGCCGGGGAGCTGTTTTTT.

The chain joins TRBV2 to TRBJ2-2; D is undetermined. CDR3 length: 14 residues. With 4 bases removed from V and 3 bases from J, the gap between germline ends came to 9 bases. Germline CDR1 is SNHLY and CDR2 is FYNNEI. CDR3 sequence: CASSVEPHTGELFF. The CDR3 nucleotides read TGTGCCAGCAGTGTGGAGCCTCACACCGGGGAGCTGTTTTTT.

Only one count was recorded for this clone. The DNA of the CDR3 is TGTGCCAGTAGTTTCTCCGGGACTAGCGGGTCGGGCGGGGAGCTGTTTTTT. Translating it yields CASSFSGTSGSGGELFF. The chain has TRBV19 and TRBJ2-2; 12 nucleotides match TRBD2. Germline loops: CDR1 LNHDA, CDR2 SQIVND (reference sequence). The ends lost 5 bases at V and 7 bases at J; junction bases unmatched: 11. The CDR3 contains 17 residues.

CDR3 in amino acids: CASSLRLATDTQYF. The CDR3 DNA reads as TGTGCCAGCAGCCTTCGACTAGCGACAGATACGCAGTATTTT. V gene TRBV9 combines with J gene TRBJ2-3; 8 positions agree with TRBD2. Germline V gene sequence: CDR1 SGDLS, CDR2 YYNGEE. Germline trimming cut 4 bases from V and 3 bases from J; bases unmatched to any gene: 4. The CDR3 spans 14 residues.

This clone was seen once. The chain employs TRBV5-4 and TRBJ2-3; possible D gene TRBD2, 7 bases. Germline CDR1 reads SGHNT; CDR2 reads YYREEE (reference sequence). This CDR3 has 16 residues. Between the trimmed V and J ends, which lost 5 bases and 2 bases, there was a span of 18 bases. CDR3 bases: TGTGCCAGCAGTTCCTTAGGGGGGGGTTACACAGATACGCAGTATTTT. Amino acid sequence: CASSSLGGGYTDTQYF.

The chain couples TRBV10-3 to TRBJ2-7; D might be TRBD2 (6 bases). Germline loops: CDR1 ENHRY, CDR2 SYGVKD. Trimming took 0 bases from V and 2 from J, leaving 11 bases between them. The CDR3 is made up of 15 amino acids. This chain's CDR3 is CAISESGGLAYEQYF. For the CDR3, the DNA is TGTGCCATCAGTGAGTCGGGGGGTTTAGCCTACGAGCAGTACTTC.

The chain has TRBV15 and TRBJ1-3, with 10 bases identical to TRBD1. J gave up 6 bases and V 3 bases, and 8 bases lay outside the gene matches. Germline V lookup: CDR1 LNHNV, CDR2 YYDKDF (reference sequence). The CDR3 has 16 amino acids. The CDR3 here is CATSSSGQGSLNTIYF. For the CDR3, the DNA is TGTGCCACCAGCAGTTCGGGACAGGGGTCTCTAAACACCATATATTTT.

This CDR3 is CASSPEIGNEQFF. DNA for the CDR3: TGTGCCAGCAGTCCGGAGATCGGCAATGAGCAGTTCTTC. The chain joins TRBV9 to TRBJ2-1; no reliable D call. The CDR3 loop spans 13 amino acids. V gave up 5 bases and J gave up 6 bases, with 12 bases separating them. The germline V gene has CDR1 SGDLS and CDR2 YYNGEE.

The gene calls are TRBV9 and TRBJ2-3; possible D gene TRBD2, 6 bases. CDR3 length equals 13 residues. Germline CDR1 is SGDLS and CDR2 is YYNGEE. V lost 2 bases and J lost 6, with 10 bases in between. The CDR3 DNA is TGTGCCAGCAGCGTGACGCTAGCGGATACGCAGTATTTT. Translated: CASSVTLADTQYF.